Listed here are 32 T cell receptor beta chains from one sample, sequenced in a study of graft-versus-host responses after intestinal transplantation. Using immunoSEQ multiplex PCR, the repertoire was profiled, and TCRdb retains in-frame clones only, with some absent. Of 96,000 or so clones in the sample, 92% were seen once. For these TCRs, the target antigens are not known. The sample consisted of unstimulated CD4+ T cells sorted from spleen or lymph node cells, taken before intestinal transplant. The receptors originated from a human donor who received an intestinal transplant.

The gene calls are TRBV21-1 and TRBJ1-6; the DNA was not used to check the table's D call, TRBD1. TRBV21-1 is a pseudogene locus. This CDR3 has 14 residues. This chain's CDR3 is CASAWTGDNSPLHF. In DNA, the CDR3 is TGTGCCAGCGCCTGGACAGGGGACAATTCACCCCTCCACTTT.

This clone appeared once. The chain couples TRBV4-1 to TRBJ2-7; unclear D gene. V was clipped by 2 bases and J by 5 bases, with 7 bases between them. This CDR3 comprises 12 residues. Germline assignment: CDR1 MGHRA and CDR2 YSYEKL. In DNA, the CDR3 is TGCGCCAGCAGCCAACTTATTGACGAGCAGTACTTC. Its translation: CASSQLIDEQYF.

The chain employs TRBV18 and TRBJ2-2, with TRBD2 as a possible D gene (5 bases). Germline V CDR1 and CDR2: KGHSH, LQKENI. The V gene lost 3 bases and the J gene lost 6 bases, with 14 bases spanning the gap. This CDR3 is built from 15 residues. The CDR3 here is CASSPVVATAGELFF. DNA of the CDR3: TGTGCCAGCTCACCCGTCGTAGCGACTGCCGGGGAGCTGTTTTTT.

The chain has TRBV7-9 and TRBJ1-6; D is possibly TRBD1 (5 bases). This CDR3 comprises 17 residues. Deletions cut 6 bases from V and 2 bases from J, with 17 bases between. Germline assignment: CDR1 SEHNR and CDR2 FQNEAQ (reference sequence). The CDR3 sequence: CASSPSWGGTYNSPLHF. Written as DNA, the CDR3 is TGTGCCAGCAGTCCTAGTTGGGGCGGAACCTATAATTCACCCCTCCACTTT.

This rearrangement joins TRBV10-2 to TRBJ1-2, with D possibly being TRBD1 (6 bases). The germline CDR1 and CDR2 sequences are WSHSY and SAAADI. Trimming removed 4 bases from V and 6 bases from J, with 15 bases in between. The CDR3 loop spans 14 amino acids. In nucleotides, the CDR3 is TGCGCCAGCAGTGTTTCAGGGGAGATCGATGGCTACACCTTC. This translates into CASSVSGEIDGYTF.

The chain has TRBV6-6 and TRBJ2-1, with 11 bases aligning to TRBD1. In germline, CDR1 is MNHNY, CDR2 SVGAGI (reference sequence). V gave up 4 bases and J gave up 7 bases; unmatched junction bases: 9. This CDR3 comprises 16 residues. The CDR3 DNA is TGTGCCAGCAGTTCGCCCCGGGACAGGGGGAGGAATGAGCAGTTCTTC. It yields the protein CASSSPRDRGRNEQFF.

The CDR3 DNA is TGCGCCAGCAGCTCACTAGCGGGAGGCGGCCCAGATACGCAGTATTTT. It specifies CASSSLAGGGPDTQYF. The chain employs TRBV5-1 and TRBJ2-3; 12 bases match TRBD2. V was pared by 3 bases and J by 4 bases, with 6 bases of the junction left unmatched. Germline V lookup: CDR1 SGHRS, CDR2 YFSETQ. CDR3 length: 16 residues.

The chain recombines TRBV5-1 with TRBJ1-3; TRBD1 matches 8 bases. Germline V gives CDR1 SGHRS, CDR2 YFSETQ. This CDR3 comprises 14 residues. Losses at the gene ends were 5 bases for V and 2 bases for J; bases not matched to a gene: 3. CDR3 coding DNA: TGCGCCAGCAGTCCGACAGGGGCTGGAAACACCATATATTTT. It yields the protein CASSPTGAGNTIYF.

The genes are TRBV19 and TRBJ2-6; D is unresolved. CDR1 LNHDA and CDR2 SQIVND come from the germline V gene (reference sequence). Trimming cost V 5 bases and J 3 bases, with 8 bases left between them. This CDR3 has 14 residues. The CDR3 DNA follows: TGTGCCAGTAGTGGAGTAAGTGGGGCCAACGTCCTGACTTTC. This encodes CASSGVSGANVLTF.

The chain links TRBV5-4 to TRBJ1-4, with a possible D match to TRBD1 (5 bases). V was clipped by 1 base and J by 5 bases, with 12 bases between them. Looked up from germline, CDR1 is SGHNT and CDR2 is YYREEE (reference sequence). The length of the CDR3 is 15 residues. The CDR3 region is CASSLTQGRNEKLFF. The CDR3 DNA is TGTGCCAGCAGCTTGACGCAGGGCCGCAATGAAAAACTGTTTTTT.

The gene calls are TRBV9 and TRBJ1-1; D not resolved. Germline CDR1 reads SGDLS; CDR2 reads YYNGEE. The CDR3 sequence is 15 residues long. V was clipped by 0 bases and J by 0 bases, with 9 bases between them. For the CDR3, the DNA is TGTGCCAGCAGCGTAGACGGGTTTTTGAACACTGAAGCTTTCTTT. It translates to CASSVDGFLNTEAFF.

The chain couples TRBV30 to TRBJ1-4; 7 positions agree with TRBD1. The CDR3 extends over 14 amino acids. Trimming cost V 0 bases and J 5 bases; bases outside gene matches: 3. In germline, CDR1 is GTSNPN, CDR2 SVGIG (reference sequence). This CDR3 reads CAWSVTGPNEKLFF. CDR3 DNA: TGTGCCTGGAGTGTGACAGGGCCCAATGAAAAACTGTTTTTT.

This chain uses TRBV6-5 with TRBJ1-5; D not certain. CDR1 MNHEY and CDR2 SVGAGI come from the germline V gene. This CDR3 spans 13 amino acids. V was cut by 4 bases and J by 1 base, with 5 bases left in between. The CDR3 region has the DNA TGTGCCAGCAGTTTTACAAGCAATCAGCCCCAGCATTTT. Protein: CASSFTSNQPQHF.

The J gene is TRBJ1-2, the V gene TRBV27; TRBD1 agrees at 9 bases. This CDR3 has 14 residues. The V gene's germline CDR1 is MNHEY and CDR2 SMNVEV (reference sequence). Trimming removed 0 bases from V and 8 bases from J; junction bases left unmatched: 4. The CDR3 sequence: CASSLSTDRGGYTF. The CDR3 DNA sequence: TGTGCCAGCAGTTTATCCACGGACAGGGGCGGCTACACCTTC.

The chain links TRBV28 to TRBJ2-1; maybe TRBD2 (5 bases). V lost 7 bases, J lost 10 bases, and 20 bases lay in between. Germline V gene data show CDR1 as MDHEN and CDR2 as SYDVKM. The CDR3 is 14 residues long. CDR3 amino acids: CASNMAGLAREQFF. CDR3 coding DNA: TGTGCCAGCAACATGGCGGGTCTGGCCAGGGAGCAGTTCTTC.

CDR3 nucleotide sequence: TGTGCCAGCAGCTTAGTCGACAGGGGGGTGGCAGATACGCAGTATTTT. Translated: CASSLVDRGVADTQYF. The chain has TRBV7-2 and TRBJ2-3; 9 nucleotides line up with TRBD1. Unmatched junction bases numbered 6, after V lost 1 base and J lost 4 bases. The CDR3 sequence is 16 residues long. Germline V gene lookup returns CDR1 SGHTA and CDR2 FQGNSA.

J is TRBJ2-7 and V is TRBV6-6, with 12 bases that match TRBD1. Germline V gene sequence: CDR1 MNHNY, CDR2 SVGAGI (reference sequence). After removal of 9 bases from V and 3 bases from J, the junction contained 9 bases not matched to a gene. The CDR3 spans 15 residues. This CDR3 reads CASRPGQGAVYEQYF. The CDR3 DNA follows: TGTGCCAGTCGACCGGGACAGGGGGCGGTCTACGAGCAGTACTTC.

This clone was recorded only once. The same CDR3 can be traced to other DNA sequences in this sample. V gene TRBV28 combines with J gene TRBJ1-1; D ambiguous. Trimming removed 6 bases at V and 4 bases at J, with 12 bases between. The CDR3 sequence is 13 residues long. Per the germline V gene, CDR1 is MDHEN and CDR2 is SYDVKM. The CDR3 DNA follows: TGTGCCAGCAGAGGAGGAGGATCCACTGAAGCTTTCTTT. It encodes CASRGGGSTEAFF.

CDR3 DNA: TGCGCCAGCAGTGAAACAGACAATCAGCCCCAGCATTTT. This codes for CASSETDNQPQHF. The genes are TRBV10-1 and TRBJ1-5; D remains unclear. The germline gives CDR1 WNHNN, CDR2 SYGVQD (reference sequence). With 3 bases removed from V and 3 bases from J, the gap between germline ends came to 6 bases. The CDR3 spans 13 residues.

The rearrangement uses TRBV7-8 and TRBJ2-3; D not resolved. The length of the CDR3 is 15 residues. Trimming left V 6 bases short and J 3 bases short, with 16 bases between. In germline, CDR1 is SGHVS, CDR2 FQNEAQ. The CDR3 DNA follows: TGTGCCAGCAGTTCGAGAAGAGGTCAAACAGATACGCAGTATTTT. Amino acids: CASSSRRGQTDTQYF.

This clone has a handful of counts. The chain combines TRBV6-6 with TRBJ1-6; the match to TRBD1 covers 8 bases. The CDR3 loop spans 15 amino acids. V shed 6 bases and J 8 bases; nucleotides not matched to a gene: 9. Germline assignment: CDR1 MNHNY and CDR2 SVGAGI (reference sequence). The CDR3 DNA follows: TGTGCCAGCAGGATGAACAGGGGACAGGATTCACCCCTCCACTTT. As protein: CASRMNRGQDSPLHF.

The rearrangement uses TRBV30 and TRBJ1-1; D uncertain. Germline values: CDR1 GTSNPN, CDR2 SVGIG (reference sequence). CDR3 length: 13 amino acids. V lost 4 bases to trimming and J lost 1 base, with 10 bases between them. As DNA, the CDR3 is TGTGCCTGGAATCAGAGGGAGAACACTGAAGCTTTCTTT. The encoded protein is CAWNQRENTEAFF.

The gene calls are TRBV19 and TRBJ2-7; 11 bases match TRBD2. J lost 2 bases, V lost 6 bases, and 6 bases had no gene match. Germline assignment: CDR1 LNHDA and CDR2 SQIVND (reference sequence). The CDR3 has 15 residues. In DNA form, the CDR3 reads TGTGCCAGTAGCAGCGTTAGCGGGGGGGCCTACGAGCAGTACTTC. Translated: CASSSVSGGAYEQYF.

The chain recombines TRBV5-4 with TRBJ2-7, with D possibly TRBD1 on 5 matching bases. The CDR3 has 15 residues. V was cut by 4 bases and J by 2 bases, with 16 bases left in between. CDR1 and CDR2 from the germline V gene are SGHNT and YYREEE (reference sequence). The CDR3 reads CASSTPQGSAYEQYF. The CDR3 region has the DNA TGTGCCAGCAGCACACCCCAGGGAAGTGCCTACGAGCAGTACTTC.

This clone was seen a few times. The chain joins TRBV2 to TRBJ1-1, with D possibly matching TRBD1 (5 bases). V was pared by 9 bases and J by 10 bases, with 21 bases between. CDR1 SNHLY and CDR2 FYNNEI come from the germline V gene. CDR3 length equals 13 residues. CDR3 in amino acids: CASGGVRAIGAFF. The CDR3 DNA reads as TGTGCCAGTGGGGGGGTTAGAGCGATTGGAGCTTTCTTT.

V gene TRBV19 combines with J gene TRBJ1-2, with D possibly being TRBD1 (5 bases). Germline V gives CDR1 LNHDA, CDR2 SQIVND (reference sequence). Trimming cost V 1 base and J 4 bases, with 10 bases left between them. CDR3 size: 14 residues. CDR3 region: CASSIGGTVYGYTF. In DNA, the CDR3 is TGTGCCAGTAGTATAGGGGGCACTGTCTATGGCTACACCTTC.

The chain's CDR3 is CATSRARTANQPQHF. CDR3 in DNA: TGTGCCACCAGCAGAGCGAGGACAGCCAATCAGCCCCAGCATTTT. The chain links TRBV15 to TRBJ1-5; TRBD1 is a possible D gene (6 bases). This CDR3 is 15 amino acids long. V dropped 1 base and J dropped 3 bases, with 10 bases sitting between them. Looked up from germline, CDR1 is LNHNV and CDR2 is YYDKDF (reference sequence).

This chain links TRBV2 with TRBJ2-2; TRBD2 might be the D (6 bases). Trimming cost V 7 bases and J 0 bases, with 9 bases left between them. This CDR3 is 14 amino acids long. The germline V gene encodes CDR1 SNHLY and CDR2 FYNNEI. The CDR3 DNA sequence: TGTGCCAGCATGGGGAGGTCGAACACCGGGGAGCTGTTTTTT. This encodes CASMGRSNTGELFF.

The chain employs TRBV19 and TRBJ1-5; the D gene is possibly TRBD1 (5 bases). Germline V gene data show CDR1 as LNHDA and CDR2 as SQIVND (reference sequence). The CDR3 totals 15 residues. V was clipped by 8 bases and J by 4 bases, with 18 bases between them. The CDR3 coding sequence is TGTGCCAGTTCCTCAGTTGGGGGACTGAATCAGCCCCAGCATTTT. This sequence encodes CASSSVGGLNQPQHF. Combining the CDR3 with reference TRBV19 and TRBJ1-5 gives the whole variable domain DGGITQSPKYLFRKEGQNVTLSCEQNLNHDAMYWYRQDPGQGLRLIYYSQIVNDFQKGDIAEGYSVSREKKESFPLTVTSAQKNPTAFYLCASSSVGGLNQPQHFGDGTRLSIL.

V usage is TRBV27 and J usage is TRBJ2-7; 10 bases agree with TRBD1. Per germline, CDR1 MNHEY and CDR2 SMNVEV (reference sequence). Trimming took 2 bases from V and 1 from J; bases not matched to a gene: 8. The length of the CDR3 is 17 residues. The CDR3 DNA reads TGTGCCAGCAGTTTAGCTAAAGGGACAGGGGTTTCCTACGAGCAGTACTTC. Its protein is CASSLAKGTGVSYEQYF.

This sequence joins TRBV4-2 and TRBJ2-4, with 7 bases matching TRBD1. V lost 3 bases to trimming and J lost 4 bases; unmatched junction nucleotides: 9. This CDR3 spans 16 amino acids. The germline gives CDR1 LGHNA, CDR2 YNFKEQ. CDR3 sequence (DNA): TGTGCCAGCAGCCATCCAGGACAGGTGGTAAAAAACATTCAGTACTTC. Its protein is CASSHPGQVVKNIQYF.

The chain recombines TRBV6-6 with TRBJ2-1; 11 bases agree with TRBD2. The CDR3 runs 15 residues. With 5 bases clipped from V and 7 bases from J, the junction kept 7 bases outside the gene matches. Germline lookup yields CDR1 MNHNY and CDR2 SVGAGI (reference sequence). The CDR3 region has the DNA TGTGCCAGCAGTAGGGGGACTAGCGGAAGAAATGAGCAGTTCTTC. Amino acids: CASSRGTSGRNEQFF.